One and the same sample provided the 25 T cell receptor beta chains below, sequenced in a study of blood T cell repertoires in COVID-19. Data came from immunoSEQ multiplex PCR; TCRdb stores just in-frame clones and leaves some out. In the table there are 60,000 to 80,000 clones, around nine tenths of which are singletons. The sample was peripheral blood. The receptors shown here come from a man between 65 and 80 years old with acute or convalescent COVID-19.

The chain joins TRBV27 to TRBJ2-7; 9 bases match TRBD2. With 10 bases clipped from V and 2 bases from J, the junction kept 12 bases outside the gene matches. From germline, CDR1 is MNHEY and CDR2 SMNVEV (reference sequence). CDR3 length: 15 amino acids. Written as DNA, the CDR3 is TGTGCCACAACCACCTCTAGCGGGGCTACCTACGAGCAGTACTTC. Amino acid sequence: CATTTSSGATYEQYF.

The genes are TRBV18 and TRBJ1-5; D possibly corresponds to TRBD1 (6 bases). V was cut by 6 bases and J by 0 bases, with 12 bases left in between. The CDR3 consists of 15 residues. Germline V CDR1 and CDR2: KGHSH, LQKENI. This chain's CDR3 is CASSAGTHSNQPQHF. The CDR3, as DNA: TGTGCCAGCTCGGCCGGGACACATAGCAATCAGCCCCAGCATTTT. Using reference TRBV18 and TRBJ1-5 for the parts outside the CDR3, the full variable domain is NAGVMQNPRHLVRRRGQEARLRCSPMKGHSHVYWYRQLPEEGLKFMVYLQKENIIDESGMPKERFSAEFPKEGPSILRIQQVVRGDSAAYFCASSAGTHSNQPQHFGDGTRLSIL.

Points on this clone: This sample also contains other DNA sequences that code for the same CDR3. The V gene is TRBV18, the J gene TRBJ1-5; the match to TRBD1 covers 11 bases. Germline V gives CDR1 KGHSH, CDR2 LQKENI. J lost 2 bases, V lost 2 bases, and 2 bases had no gene match. There are 16 residues in the CDR3. The CDR3 nucleotides are TGTGCCAGCTCACCAGGGACAGGGGGGGGCAATCAGCCCCAGCATTTT. This translates into CASSPGTGGGNQPQHF. The variable domain in full, with the rest retrieved from reference TRBV18 and TRBJ1-5, is NAGVMQNPRHLVRRRGQEARLRCSPMKGHSHVYWYRQLPEEGLKFMVYLQKENIIDESGMPKERFSAEFPKEGPSILRIQQVVRGDSAAYFCASSPGTGGGNQPQHFGDGTRLSIL.

V is TRBV5-6 and J is TRBJ2-2, with TRBD2 identical over 7 bases. J was trimmed by 4 bases and V by 3 bases; bases with no gene match: 6. Germline V lookup: CDR1 SGHDT, CDR2 YYEEEE. The CDR3 sequence is 15 residues long. DNA of the CDR3: TGTGCCAGCAGCTCGGTAGCGGGCCTCACCGGGGAGCTGTTTTTT. Its translation is CASSSVAGLTGELFF. Full variable domain (missing parts from reference TRBV5-6 and TRBJ2-2): DAGVTQSPTHLIKTRGQQVTLRCSPKSGHDTVSWYQQALGQGPQFIFQYYEEEERQRGNFPDRFSGHQFPNYSSELNVNALLLGDSALYLCASSSVAGLTGELFFGEGSRLTVL.

The chain uses TRBV9 and TRBJ2-3; 8 nucleotides line up with TRBD2. Germline CDR1 reads SGDLS; CDR2 reads YYNGEE. V lost 1 base to trimming and J lost 4 bases; unmatched junction nucleotides: 8. The CDR3 has 16 residues. The CDR3 DNA is TGTGCCAGCAGCGTAACAGCGGGAGCGGCCCCAGATACGCAGTATTTT. It specifies CASSVTAGAAPDTQYF.

The count of this clone is one. The genes are TRBV7-8 and TRBJ2-3, with TRBD2 identical over 11 bases. The CDR3 contains 16 residues. Trimming cost V 1 base and J 0 bases; bases outside gene matches: 0. Per germline, CDR1 SGHVS and CDR2 FQNEAQ. Here the CDR3 reads CASSLGLAGSTDTQYF. CDR3 nucleotide sequence: TGTGCCAGCAGCTTAGGACTAGCGGGAAGCACAGATACGCAGTATTTT.

This clone has a single count. The chain carries TRBV27 and TRBJ2-5; D is undetermined. The CDR3 extends over 13 amino acids. Germline V gene sequence: CDR1 MNHEY, CDR2 SMNVEV (reference sequence). V shed 6 bases and J shed 5 bases, with 13 bases lying between them. The CDR3 nucleotides are TGTGCCAGCAGAGAAAGACAAAGGGAGACCCAGTACTTC. This encodes CASRERQRETQYF.

The gene calls are TRBV5-5 and TRBJ2-3, with TRBD1 matching 9 bases. Germline CDR1 reads SGHKS; CDR2 reads YYEKEE (reference sequence). The CDR3 extends over 15 amino acids. V shed 5 bases, J shed 2 bases, and the junction held 6 bases outside the gene matches. CDR3 in DNA: TGTGCCAGCAGTCCGGGGACAGGGAACACAGATACGCAGTATTTT. The encoded protein is CASSPGTGNTDTQYF.

As DNA, the CDR3 is TGCAGCGTTGCTGTTCTTGATACGCAGTATTTT. Its protein product is CSVAVLDTQYF. The chain links TRBV29-1 to TRBJ2-3; D remains ambiguous. This CDR3 has 11 residues. Trimming left V 4 bases short and J 6 bases short, with 8 bases between. Germline values: CDR1 SQVTM, CDR2 ANQGSEA.

The V and J genes are TRBV4-1 and TRBJ1-1; D remains unclear. This CDR3 has 13 amino acids. Per the germline V gene, CDR1 is MGHRA and CDR2 is YSYEKL. V shed 2 bases and J shed 3 bases, with 7 bases lying between them. The chain's CDR3 is CASSQYRDTEAFF. DNA for the CDR3: TGCGCCAGCAGCCAATACAGAGACACTGAAGCTTTCTTT.

This chain joins TRBV5-1 and TRBJ2-3, with TRBD1 as a possible D gene (6 bases). Germline CDR1 is SGHRS and CDR2 is YFSETQ. CDR3 size: 12 residues. Trimming removed 2 bases at V and 12 bases at J, with 13 bases between. Here the CDR3 reads CASSLKQGHQYF. The DNA of the CDR3 is TGCGCCAGCAGCTTAAAACAGGGACATCAGTATTTT.

V and J are TRBV5-5 and TRBJ1-1; D possibly corresponds to TRBD1 (5 bases). The CDR3 loop spans 14 amino acids. The V gene lost 4 bases and the J gene lost 6 bases, with 16 bases spanning the gap. CDR1 and CDR2 (germline): SGHKS, YYEKEE (reference sequence). CDR3 in amino acids: CASSGARDLAEAFF. CDR3 DNA: TGTGCCAGCAGCGGCGCCAGGGATTTGGCTGAAGCTTTCTTT.

The V gene is TRBV5-1, the J gene TRBJ2-5; possible D gene TRBD1, 5 bases. The length of the CDR3 is 13 residues. Germline V gene lookup returns CDR1 SGHRS and CDR2 YFSETQ. V gave up 4 bases and J gave up 8 bases, with 15 bases separating them. The CDR3 reads CASSQDREGTQYF. DNA of the CDR3: TGCGCCAGCAGCCAAGACAGAGAAGGCACCCAGTACTTC.

The V call is TRBV28, the J call TRBJ1-2; D might be TRBD1 (6 bases). The CDR3 has 16 amino acids. The germline V and J ends were trimmed by 2 bases and 3 bases, with 16 bases remaining between them. Per the germline V gene, CDR1 is MDHEN and CDR2 is SYDVKM. The CDR3 spells CASSLLTTGTYYGYTF. For the CDR3, the DNA is TGTGCCAGCAGTTTACTTACGACAGGAACTTACTATGGCTACACCTTC.

The chain couples TRBV21-1 to TRBJ1-1; the table's D call of TRBD1 was not tested on the DNA. TRBV21-1 is a pseudogene. The length of the CDR3 is 11 residues. The CDR3 DNA follows: TGTGCCAGCAAAGCAGGGGGTGAAGCTTTCTTT. As protein: CASKAGGEAFF.

This chain links TRBV28 with TRBJ1-2, with TRBD1 identical over 7 bases. CDR1 is MDHEN, CDR2 SYDVKM, per germline. V lost 3 bases to trimming and J lost 7 bases; unmatched junction nucleotides: 11. The CDR3 is made up of 15 amino acids. The CDR3 DNA follows: TGTGCCAGCAGTTTCCGAGACAGGGCGATAGGTGGCTACACCTTC. This translates into CASSFRDRAIGGYTF.

The chain joins TRBV5-1 to TRBJ2-7; 8 bases map to TRBD2. Trimming at V came to 0 bases and at J to 3 bases, leaving 2 bases not matched to a gene. The V gene's germline CDR1 is SGHRS and CDR2 YFSETQ. This CDR3 has 14 amino acids. Here the CDR3 DNA reads TGCGCCAGCAGCTTGGCGGGAGGGGACTACGAGCAGTACTTC. It encodes CASSLAGGDYEQYF.

DNA of the CDR3: TGTGCCAGCAGCTCAGCTGACAGGGGGAACACTGAAGCTTTCTTT. Protein: CASSSADRGNTEAFF. The rearrangement uses TRBV7-6 and TRBJ1-1; 8 positions agree with TRBD1. J lost 1 base, V lost 4 bases, and 5 bases had no gene match. The CDR3 totals 15 residues. In germline, CDR1 is SGHVS, CDR2 FNYEAQ.

This chain links TRBV5-6 with TRBJ1-1; 7 positions agree with TRBD1. V trimming: 4 bases; J trimming: 11 bases; junction bases outside the gene matches: 8. The CDR3 is made up of 12 amino acids. Germline values: CDR1 SGHDT, CDR2 YYEEEE. DNA of the CDR3: TGTGCCAGCAGCCCCCAAGGGGGCATGGCTTTCTTT. Protein product: CASSPQGGMAFF.

The chain recombines TRBV7-9 with TRBJ1-2, with D tentatively TRBD1 (5 bases). Trimming left V 5 bases short and J 2 bases short, with 18 bases between. The germline CDR1 and CDR2 sequences are SEHNR and FQNEAQ (reference sequence). The CDR3 sequence is 16 residues long. CDR3 nucleotide sequence: TGTGCCAGCAGCCTCGACAGACTCTCGTCCAACTATGGCTACACCTTC. Protein sequence: CASSLDRLSSNYGYTF.

The V gene is TRBV28, the J gene TRBJ2-3; possible D gene TRBD2, 6 bases. The V gene's germline CDR1 is MDHEN and CDR2 SYDVKM. The CDR3 contains 14 residues. Trimming stripped 3 bases from V and 8 bases from J, with 15 bases between. The CDR3 region is CASSFESRRGTQYF. CDR3 nucleotides: TGTGCCAGCAGTTTCGAAAGCCGGCGGGGTACGCAGTATTTT.

The sample holds one count of this clone. The V gene is TRBV27, the J gene TRBJ1-5; a weak D match, TRBD1 (6 bases). Germline values: CDR1 MNHEY, CDR2 SMNVEV (reference sequence). This CDR3 is built from 15 residues. V lost 5 bases, J lost 0 bases, and 11 bases lay in between. The CDR3 DNA is TGTGCCAGCAGTGTGGACAGCTATAGCAATCAGCCCCAGCATTTT. It translates to CASSVDSYSNQPQHF.

V usage is TRBV7-3 and J usage is TRBJ1-1; D ambiguous. Germline CDR1 and CDR2: SGHTA and FQGTGA. V dropped 4 bases and J dropped 0 bases, with 6 bases sitting between them. This CDR3 has 13 residues. CDR3 DNA sequence: TGTGCCAGCAGCTCTAACCTGAACACTGAAGCTTTCTTT. Protein product: CASSSNLNTEAFF.

This clone has a single count. CDR3 loop: CASSHYGQGAKAGANVLTF. CDR3 sequence (DNA): TGTGCCAGCAGCCATTACGGACAGGGGGCGAAGGCTGGGGCCAACGTCCTGACTTTC. V is TRBV11-3 and J is TRBJ2-6; 11 bases fit TRBD1. In germline, CDR1 is SGHNT, CDR2 YENEEA. V dropped 5 bases and J dropped 2; count of bases not matched to a gene: 11. This CDR3 is 19 amino acids long.

This sequence joins TRBV6-5 and TRBJ1-2; D not resolved. Germline assignment: CDR1 MNHEY and CDR2 SVGAGI. Trimming cost V 7 bases and J 8 bases, with 23 bases left between them. The CDR3 consists of 15 residues. The CDR3 protein is CASTPRRSATGGYTF. CDR3 sequence (DNA): TGTGCCAGCACCCCTCGTCGGTCGGCAACGGGGGGCTACACCTTC.